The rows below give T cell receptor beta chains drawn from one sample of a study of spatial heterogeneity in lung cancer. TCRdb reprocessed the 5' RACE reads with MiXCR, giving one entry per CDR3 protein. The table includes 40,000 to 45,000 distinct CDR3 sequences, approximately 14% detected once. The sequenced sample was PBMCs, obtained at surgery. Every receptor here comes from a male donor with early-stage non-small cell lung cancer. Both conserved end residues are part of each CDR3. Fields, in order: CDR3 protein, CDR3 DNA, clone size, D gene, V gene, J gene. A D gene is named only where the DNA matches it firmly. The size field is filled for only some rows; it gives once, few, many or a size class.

CASSQSTRGETQYF	TGCGCCAGCAGTCAATCGACACGAGGGGAGACCCAGTACTTC	many	NA	TRBV23-1	TRBJ2-5
CASSPQRGDREQYF	TGTGCCAGCAGTCCTCAGCGGGGGGACCGCGAGCAGTACTTC	NA	TRBD2	TRBV28	TRBJ2-7
CASSLVNSPLHF	TGTGCCAGCAGCTTAGTAAATTCACCCCTCCACTTT	few	NA	TRBV7-2	TRBJ1-6
CASSGLAGYSYNEQFF	TGTGCCAGCAGCGGCCTAGCGGGATACTCCTACAATGAGCAGTTCTTC	many	TRBD2	TRBV9	TRBJ2-1
CASSPSGKGKANTEAFF	TGCGCCAGCAGCCCTAGTGGAAAGGGGAAGGCAAACACTGAAGCTTTCTTT	NA	NA	TRBV4-1	TRBJ1-1
CASSLAGTGELFF	TGTGCTAGCAGCTTAGCCGGCACCGGGGAGCTGTTTTTT	once	NA	TRBV7-7	TRBJ2-2
CSAPPRGRPSYEQYF	TGCAGTGCTCCCCCTAGGGGGAGGCCCTCCTACGAGCAGTACTTC	few	NA	TRBV20-1	TRBJ2-7
CSVLAGGYQETQYF	TGCAGCGTCCTGGCAGGGGGGTACCAAGAGACCCAGTACTTC	few	NA	TRBV29-1	TRBJ2-5
CASMTGTGAEAFF	TGTGCCAGTATGACAGGGACGGGGGCTGAAGCTTTCTTT	NA	TRBD1	TRBV7-2	TRBJ1-1
CSALGQGGTEAFF	TGCAGTGCCCTGGGACAGGGGGGGACTGAAGCTTTCTTT	few	TRBD1	TRBV20-1	TRBJ1-1
CASGGQVHEKLFF	TGTGCCAGCGGGGGACAGGTTCATGAAAAACTGTTTTTT	NA	TRBD1	TRBV2	TRBJ1-4
CSVEDYKNSYEQYF	TGCAGCGTTGAAGATTATAAGAATTCCTACGAGCAGTACTTC	NA	NA	TRBV29-1	TRBJ2-7
CSARDPRGSNQPQHF	TGCAGTGCTAGAGATCCCAGGGGTAGCAATCAGCCCCAGCATTTT	NA	NA	TRBV20-1	TRBJ1-5
CASSLSLETQYF	TGTGCCAGCAGCTTGAGTCTGGAGACCCAGTACTTC	few	NA	TRBV7-2	TRBJ2-5
CASSDQINSPLHF	TGTGCCAGCAGTGACCAGATTAATTCACCCCTCCACTTT	many	NA	TRBV2	TRBJ1-6
CASSGRDSLLSGANVLTF	TGTGCCAGCAGCGGCCGGGACAGCCTACTCTCTGGGGCCAACGTCCTGACTTTC	NA	TRBD1	TRBV7-9	TRBJ2-6
CASSLGHREYYGYTF	TGTGCCAGCAGCCTGGGTCACAGGGAGTACTATGGCTACACCTTC	NA	NA	TRBV5-5	TRBJ1-2
CASSSTGRRQGYTF	TGTGCCAGCAGCTCCACAGGGCGGCGGCAGGGCTACACCTTC	NA	NA	TRBV7-9	TRBJ1-2